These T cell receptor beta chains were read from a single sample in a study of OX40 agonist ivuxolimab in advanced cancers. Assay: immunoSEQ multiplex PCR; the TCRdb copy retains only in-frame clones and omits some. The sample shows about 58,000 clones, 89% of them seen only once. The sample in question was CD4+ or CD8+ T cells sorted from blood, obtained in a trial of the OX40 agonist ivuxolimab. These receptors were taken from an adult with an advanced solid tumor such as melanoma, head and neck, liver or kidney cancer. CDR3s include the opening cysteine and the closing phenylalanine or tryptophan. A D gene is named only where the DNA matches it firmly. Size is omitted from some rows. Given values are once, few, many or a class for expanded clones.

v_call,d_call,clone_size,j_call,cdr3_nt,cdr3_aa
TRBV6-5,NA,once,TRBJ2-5,TGTGCCAGCAGCCCCGGGTCGCCAGAGACCCAGTACTTC,CASSPGSPETQYF
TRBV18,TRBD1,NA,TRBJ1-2,TGTGCCAGCTCACCCTCGGGACAGCCTTATGGCTACACCTTC,CASSPSGQPYGYTF
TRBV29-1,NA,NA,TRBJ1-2,TGCAGCGTTGAAGGGTTCGGGGACGGAGGCTATGGCTACACCTTC,CSVEGFGDGGYGYTF
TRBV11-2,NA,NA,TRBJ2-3,TGTGCCAGCAGCTTACTACCCTGGGATACGCAGTATTTT,CASSLLPWDTQYF
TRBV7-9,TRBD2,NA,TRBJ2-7,TGTGCCAGCAGCGCGGCGGGGGGTTTCTCCTACGAGCAGTACTTC,CASSAAGGFSYEQYF
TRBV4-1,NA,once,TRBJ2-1,TGCGCCAGCAGCCCGAGCGTCGCTCAAGTCTACAATGAGCAGTTCTTC,CASSPSVAQVYNEQFF
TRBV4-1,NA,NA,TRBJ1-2,TGCGCCAGCAGCCAGAACGCGGGACTAGAGTTAAATGGCTACACCTTC,CASSQNAGLELNGYTF
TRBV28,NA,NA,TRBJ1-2,TGTGCCAGCAGTCCCACCGGGACCATGGACGGCTATGGCTACACCTTC,CASSPTGTMDGYGYTF
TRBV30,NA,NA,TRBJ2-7,TGTGCCCTCTCGCCCGGGACGCGAAACTACGAGCAGTACTTC,CALSPGTRNYEQYF
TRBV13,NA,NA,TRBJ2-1,TGTGCCAGCAGCTTAGGTGGGAGCGGTAATGAGCAGTTCTTC,CASSLGGSGNEQFF
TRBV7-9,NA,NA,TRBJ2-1,TGTGCCAGCAGCTCCCCGGAACCCAGCTCCTACAATGAGCAGTTCTTC,CASSSPEPSSYNEQFF
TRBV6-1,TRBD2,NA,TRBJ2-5,TGTGCCAGCAGTGAAGTAGCGGGGTGGGAGACCCAGTACTTC,CASSEVAGWETQYF
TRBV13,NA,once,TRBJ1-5,TGTGCCAGCAGCGCCGAGGGGGGGGAGCCCCAGCATTTT,CASSAEGGEPQHF
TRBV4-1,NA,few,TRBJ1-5,TGCGCCAGCAGCCAAGGAGGCCATCAGCCCCAGCATTTT,CASSQGGHQPQHF
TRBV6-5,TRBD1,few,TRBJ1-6,TGTGCCAGCAGTTTCGGACAGGCTCGCCCCCTCCACTTT,CASSFGQARPLHF
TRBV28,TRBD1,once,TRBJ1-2,TGTGCCAGCAGAGCGACAGGGGGCGACTATGGCTACACCTTC,CASRATGGDYGYTF
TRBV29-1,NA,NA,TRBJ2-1,TGCAGCGCTAGGATTCGGATGAATGAGCAGTTCTTC,CSARIRMNEQFF
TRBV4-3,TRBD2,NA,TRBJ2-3,TGCGCCAGGGACAACCCGGGACTAGCGGTTTTCACAGATACGCAGTATTTT,CARDNPGLAVFTDTQYF
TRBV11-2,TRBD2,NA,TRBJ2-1,TGTGCCAGCAGCTTAGAGGCGGGAGGGCCGAATGAGCAGTTCTTC,CASSLEAGGPNEQFF
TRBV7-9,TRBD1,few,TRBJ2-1,TGTGCCAGCAGAAACACAGGGGGCTACAATGAGCAGTTCTTC,CASRNTGGYNEQFF
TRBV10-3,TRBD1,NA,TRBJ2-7,TGTGCCATCAATTACCCGGACAGGGCCTCGTCCTACGAGCAGTACTTC,CAINYPDRASSYEQYF
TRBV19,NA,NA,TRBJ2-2,TGTGCCAGTAACCACGCCGGGGAGCTGTTTTTT,CASNHAGELFF
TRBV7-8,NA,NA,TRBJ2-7,TGTGCCAGCAGCTCCACCAGACGGGAAGCAGGGCCTTACGAGCAGTACTTC,CASSSTRREAGPYEQYF
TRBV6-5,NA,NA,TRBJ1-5,TGTGCCAGCAGGGTCGGGTTTGGGGGCAATCAGCCCCAGCATTTT,CASRVGFGGNQPQHF
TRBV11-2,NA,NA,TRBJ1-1,TGTGCCAGCACCTTAGGGGGAGTCACTGAAGCTTTCTTT,CASTLGGVTEAFF
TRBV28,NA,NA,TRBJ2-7,TGTGCCAGCAGTTTAGACCTTCGGGGCGGCTACGAGCAGTACTTC,CASSLDLRGGYEQYF
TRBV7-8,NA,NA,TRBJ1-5,TGTGCCAGCAGCCCCGCGGCTAGCAATCAGCCCCAGCATTTT,CASSPAASNQPQHF
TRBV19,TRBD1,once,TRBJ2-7,TGTGCCAGTAGTATCGGGACAGGGGTTGTCTACGAGCAGTACTTC,CASSIGTGVVYEQYF